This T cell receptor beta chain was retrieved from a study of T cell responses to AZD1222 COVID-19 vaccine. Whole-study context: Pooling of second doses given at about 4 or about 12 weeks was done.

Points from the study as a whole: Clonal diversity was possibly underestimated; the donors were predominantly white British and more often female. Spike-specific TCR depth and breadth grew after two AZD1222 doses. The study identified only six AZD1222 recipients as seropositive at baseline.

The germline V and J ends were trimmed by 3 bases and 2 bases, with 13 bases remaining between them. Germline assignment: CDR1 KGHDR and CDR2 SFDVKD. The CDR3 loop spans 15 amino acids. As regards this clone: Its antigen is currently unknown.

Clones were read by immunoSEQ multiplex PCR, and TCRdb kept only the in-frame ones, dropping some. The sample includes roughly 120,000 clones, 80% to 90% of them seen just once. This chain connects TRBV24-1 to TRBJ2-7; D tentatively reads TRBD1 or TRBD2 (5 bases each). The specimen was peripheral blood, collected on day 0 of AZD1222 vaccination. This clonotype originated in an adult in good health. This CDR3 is CATSDPAGAPYEQYF. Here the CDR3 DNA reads TGTGCCACCAGTGATCCCGCCGGGGCCCCCTACGAGCAGTACTTC.